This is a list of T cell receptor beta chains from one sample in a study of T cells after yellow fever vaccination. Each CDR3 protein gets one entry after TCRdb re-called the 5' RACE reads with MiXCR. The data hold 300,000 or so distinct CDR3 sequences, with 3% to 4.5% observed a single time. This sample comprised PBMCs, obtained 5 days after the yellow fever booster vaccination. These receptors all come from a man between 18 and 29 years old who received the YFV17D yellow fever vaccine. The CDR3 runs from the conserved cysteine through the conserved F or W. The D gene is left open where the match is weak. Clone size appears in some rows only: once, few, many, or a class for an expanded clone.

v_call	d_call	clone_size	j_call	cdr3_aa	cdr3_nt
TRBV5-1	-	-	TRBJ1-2	CASSLEVDNLAGYTF	TGCGCCAGCAGCTTGGAAGTCGACAACCTTGCCGGCTACACCTTC
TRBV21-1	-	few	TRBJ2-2	CASSKGQGAGGELFF	TGTGCCAGCAGCAAGGGACAGGGGGCCGGCGGGGAGCTGTTTTTT
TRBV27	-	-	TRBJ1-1	CASSLLYSTEAFF	TGTGCCAGCAGCTTACTGTATAGCACTGAAGCTTTCTTT
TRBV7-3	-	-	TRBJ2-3	CASSKTRGDTQYF	TGTGCCAGCAGCAAGACGAGGGGGGATACGCAGTATTTT
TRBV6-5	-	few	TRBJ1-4	CASSLSGTTNEKLFF	TGTGCCAGCAGCCTCTCGGGGACAACTAATGAAAAACTGTTTTTT
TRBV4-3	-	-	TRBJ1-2	CASSQAGGSGYTF	TGCGCCAGCAGCCAAGCTGGAGGGAGTGGCTACACCTTC
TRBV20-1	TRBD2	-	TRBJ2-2	CSAPDSSGSTGELFF	TGCAGTGCTCCCGACTCTAGCGGGAGTACCGGGGAGCTGTTTTTT
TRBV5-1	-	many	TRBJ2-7	CASSLVRSYEQYF	TGCGCCAGCAGCTTGGTCAGGAGCTACGAGCAGTACTTC
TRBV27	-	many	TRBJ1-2	CASAPETRGNGYTF	TGTGCCAGCGCCCCGGAGACGAGGGGGAATGGCTACACCTTC
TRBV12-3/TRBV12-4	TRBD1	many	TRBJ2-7	CASRETQGALDYEQYF	TGTGCCAGCAGAGAAACACAGGGGGCCCTGGACTACGAGCAGTACTTC
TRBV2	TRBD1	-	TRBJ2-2	CASNGKGGLANTGELFF	TGTGCCAGCAACGGCAAAGGGGGCCTGGCGAACACCGGGGAGCTGTTTTTT
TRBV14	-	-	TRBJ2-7	CASSQEEGSYEQYF	TGTGCCAGCAGCCAAGAAGAAGGGTCCTACGAGCAGTACTTC
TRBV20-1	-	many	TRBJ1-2	CSAREGRIDGYTF	TGCAGTGCTAGAGAGGGACGGATCGATGGCTACACCTTC
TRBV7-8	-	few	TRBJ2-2	CASSGRDEPVSGELFF	TGTGCCAGCAGCGGCCGAGACGAGCCAGTATCCGGGGAGCTGTTTTTT
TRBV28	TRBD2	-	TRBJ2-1	CASISLSGGNNEQFF	TGTGCCAGCATTTCACTGAGCGGGGGGAACAATGAGCAGTTCTTC